This T cell receptor beta chain was captured by sequencing in a study of human T cells and chemical hapten exposure listed by TCRdb under 2021. About the investigation overall: For sensitization, 2% DPC in acetone was applied to a roughly 2 cm by roughly 2 cm area of upper inner arm skin. Patch tests used Finn chambers with 0.01% DPC on the upper back, scored after 6 days by International Contact Dermatitis Research Group standards. For TCR sequencing, blood came from 25 to 35 alopecia patients at anywhere from one to four time points (pre-sensitization, 2, 6 and 24 weeks). Patients additionally received weekly therapeutic DPC doses to the scalp throughout the approximately 25-week study period. In alopecia patients, the study followed how the peripheral blood TCR repertoire changed in vivo over primary and secondary sensitization to diphenylcyclopropenone (DPC), a hapten. The libraries were sequenced as a pool, and the TCR yield per sample differed mostly because of small variations in library volumes within the pool. Most of the patients in the cohort were female, and the cohort covered alopecia areata with under or over 50% scalp involvement, alopecia totalis and alopecia universalis. Patient blood was sampled pre-sensitization (week 0) and at 2, 6 and about 24 weeks after DPC sensitization. On the study overall, not on this receptor specifically: Patch test score was positively correlated with the number of PT1 expanded TCRs, with significance at thresholds 8, 16 and 32 but not at 4. Significantly more large CDR3 similarity clusters were formed by expanded TCRs than by pre-sensitization or healthy control sets, consistent with antigen-driven responses. Because all patients had alopecia, a presumed autoimmune disease, the immune response of the patients might differ from that of healthy individuals. After repeated subsampling, the strength of the expansion versus patch-test correlation and the threshold at which it became significant changed. DPC sensitization did not change how many TCRs were above 1 in 1000 frequency, and no evidence was found of alterations in global repertoire structure.

Explained via the paper, the time point label denotes: patch test 3, about 24 weeks after DPC sensitization. The treatment or condition label for this specimen denotes: therapeutic diphenylcyclopropenone sensitization with weekly scalp DPC. Blood at each patch-test visit was drawn before the patch test was applied. Eligible patients were aged 18 to 70, diagnosed with alopecia, deemed suitable for DPC therapy, and excluded if pregnant. Total RNA was extracted from unfractionated whole blood that had been collected in Tempus Blood RNA tubes. The library was produced with RACE. Data came from a NextSeq 500. Library preparation attached unique molecular identifiers to individual cDNA molecules for quantitative, reproducible TCR counting. For every blood RNA sample, sequencing covered both the TCR alpha and TCR beta chains. For the original study's pipeline: Samples had a median of roughly 98,000 TCRs, with a range from about 23,224 to 750,000. V, J and CDR3 annotation of the TCR reads was performed with the Decombinator software suite. To make PS versus PT1 abundance plots, every sample was subsampled to the same number of TCRs (28,000). TCRs were defined as expanded if absent before sensitization and observed at least eight times at the 2-week time point. Using fastp trimming at Q25 and MiXCR clonotype assembly, TCRdb reanalyzed the public sequencing data and kept in-frame beta chains. All rows with the same CDR3 protein become a single entry with the most common DNA and genes. None of the V and J calls come from the authors' own analysis; TCRdb made them. This sample gives 150,000 to 200,000 distinct CDR3 sequences in total; under 25% of them show up just once. The ten largest account for 2% to 2.5% of the sample.

This clonotype has a handful of counts. It lacks a known antigen. No clone much larger than this one lies a single base away; base qualities are absent. There are 15 amino acids in the CDR3, from cysteine to phenylalanine inclusive. Kept here is only the CDR3 DNA, which spans 45 bases and is read in frame from base 1. The germline V gene encodes CDR1 SGHNT and CDR2 YENEEA. The junction shows trimming of 4 bases on V and 3 bases on J, plus 16 bases between the germline ends. Material: whole blood, obtained in connection with sensitization to the hapten diphenylcyclopropenone (DPC). The TCR sequence derives from a woman aged 40-49 years with alopecia areata. Some clones in this sample may be carry-over from other donors' samples. The rearrangement joined TRBV11-3 to TRBJ2-7, with the D gene not clear enough to name. The sequenced DNA: TGTGCCAGCAGCTCATTAGACCGGCACCTCTACGAGCAGTACTTC. The resulting protein is CASSSLDRHLYEQYF.